This TCR beta chain was found in a study of shared clonotypes between healthy human individuals. This clone came up once. Its antigen is unidentified. Points from the study as a whole: Memory subsets had estimated richness that was generally smaller than that of naive subsets.

Profiling relied on immunoSEQ multiplex PCR, and the TCRdb table lists in-frame clones only, not all of them. Altogether over 2 million clones are present, 85% to 95% being singletons, with the ten largest covering around 0.38%. The TCR was taken from a man aged 18 to 30 in good health. Some clones in this sample may be carry-over from other donors' samples. The source material was naive CD4+ T cells from PBMCs. The subset denotes: CD45RA+ positively selected.

For the CDR3, the DNA is TGCAGCGTGGGGACTAGCGGGGCTTACAATGAGCAGTTCTTC. This translates into CSVGTSGAYNEQFF. The V gene is TRBV29-1, the J gene TRBJ2-1; 13 bases line up with TRBD2. Germline CDR1 is SQVTM and CDR2 is ANQGSEA. The CDR3 extends over 14 amino acids. Germline trimming cut 6 bases from V and 4 bases from J; bases unmatched to any gene: 3.